A single T cell receptor beta chain is shown here with its context. What it binds is unknown. The CD4+ fraction was divided into a CD45RA+ naive subset and a CD45RA-negative memory subset. Germline values: CDR1 GTSNPN, CDR2 SVGIG (reference sequence). The CDR3 runs 16 residues. V was clipped by 4 bases and J by 6 bases; unmatched bases: 18. This entry belongs to a study of shared clonotypes between healthy human individuals. Study-level results: Clonotype sharing among donors was thought likely to change with sequencing depth. Clonotypes shared by all four sorted-subset donors had higher generation probabilities than non-shared clonotypes.

DNA at 200 ng, 25,000 to 35,000 T cell genomes, went into sorted-subset replicate PCRs. This table comes from immunoSEQ multiplex PCR, and its TCRdb copy is limited to in-frame clones, with some not included. The table shows 600,000 to 750,000 clones, with less than 80% occurring only once. The V gene is TRBV30, the J gene TRBJ2-7, with 7 nucleotides matching TRBD2. This receptor was identified in a woman aged 25 to 39 in good health. Specimen: memory CD4+ T cells sorted from blood. Described subset: CD45RA-negative fraction. CDR3 amino acids: CAWMPPSSAGDREQYF. CDR3 coding DNA: TGTGCCTGGATGCCCCCAAGTTCGGCGGGAGATCGCGAGCAGTACTTC.